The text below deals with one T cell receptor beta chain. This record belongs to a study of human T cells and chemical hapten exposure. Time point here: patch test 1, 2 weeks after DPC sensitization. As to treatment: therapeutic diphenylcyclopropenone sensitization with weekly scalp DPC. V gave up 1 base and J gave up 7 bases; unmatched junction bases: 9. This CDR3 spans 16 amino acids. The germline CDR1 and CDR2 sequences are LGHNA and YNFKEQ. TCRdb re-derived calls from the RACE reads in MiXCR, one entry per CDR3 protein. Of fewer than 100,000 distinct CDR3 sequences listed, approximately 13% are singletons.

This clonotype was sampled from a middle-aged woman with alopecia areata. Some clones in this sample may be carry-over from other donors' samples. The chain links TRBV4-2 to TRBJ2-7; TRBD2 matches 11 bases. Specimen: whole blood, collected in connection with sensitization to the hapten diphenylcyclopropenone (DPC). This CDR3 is CASSQGWPSGRWEQYF. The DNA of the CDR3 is TGTGCCAGCAGCCAAGGATGGCCTAGCGGGAGGTGGGAGCAGTACTTC.